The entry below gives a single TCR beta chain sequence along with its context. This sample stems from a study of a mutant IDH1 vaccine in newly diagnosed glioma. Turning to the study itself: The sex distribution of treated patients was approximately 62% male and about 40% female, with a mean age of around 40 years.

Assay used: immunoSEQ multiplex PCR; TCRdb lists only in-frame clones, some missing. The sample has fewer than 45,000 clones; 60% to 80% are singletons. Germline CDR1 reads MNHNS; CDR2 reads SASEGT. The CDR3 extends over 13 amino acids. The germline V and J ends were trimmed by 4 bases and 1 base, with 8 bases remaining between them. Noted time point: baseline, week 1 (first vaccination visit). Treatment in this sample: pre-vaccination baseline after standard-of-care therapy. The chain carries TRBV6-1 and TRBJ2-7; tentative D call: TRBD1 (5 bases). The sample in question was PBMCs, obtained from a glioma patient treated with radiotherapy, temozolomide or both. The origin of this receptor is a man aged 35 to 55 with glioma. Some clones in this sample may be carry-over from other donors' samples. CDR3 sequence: CASSVRQSYEQYF. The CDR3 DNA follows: TGTGCCAGCAGTGTAAGACAGTCCTACGAGCAGTACTTC.